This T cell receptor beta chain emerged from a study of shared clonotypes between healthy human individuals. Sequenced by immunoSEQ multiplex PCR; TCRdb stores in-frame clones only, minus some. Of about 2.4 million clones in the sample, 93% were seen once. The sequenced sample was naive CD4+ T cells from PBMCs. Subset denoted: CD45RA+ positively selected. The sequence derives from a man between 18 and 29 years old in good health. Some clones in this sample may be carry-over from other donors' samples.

The CDR3 loop is CASSLFSGANTGELFF. The CDR3 coding sequence is TGCGCCAGCAGCCTATTTAGCGGGGCGAACACCGGGGAGCTGTTTTTT. The V and J genes are TRBV5-1 and TRBJ2-2; 8 bases are a match to TRBD2. The CDR3 runs 16 residues. The germline gives CDR1 SGHRS, CDR2 YFSETQ. V was clipped by 4 bases and J by 0 bases; unmatched bases: 5.